One and the same sample provided the 13 T cell receptor beta chains below, sequenced in a study of T cells in Graves' hyperthyroidism and ophthalmopathy. From RNA transcripts, TCR beta CDR3 regions were amplified. Carried out on the TCR CDR3, a first-round RT-PCR used the HTBI primer set. Each CDR3 protein is one row after TCRdb ran MiXCR on the multiplex PCR reads. The data contain around 580,000 distinct CDR3 sequences, 16% of them singletons. Material: blood. The receptor set was obtained from a woman aged 18-29 years with Graves' hyperthyroidism.

On this clonotype itself: A read error may account for a junction end that differs from germline. The chain's CDR3 is CSVDVGRQGQDF. CDR3 nucleotide sequence: TGCAGCGTCGATGTGGGCCGCCAGGGGCAGGACTTC. The gene calls are TRBV29-1 and TRBJ2-7; possible D gene TRBD1, 6 bases. CDR3 length: 12 residues. The germline gives CDR1 SQVTM, CDR2 ANQGSEA.

Ten or more counts support this clonotype. The chain joins TRBV10-1 to TRBJ1-1; TRBD1 might be the D (6 bases). Trimming removed 8 bases at V and 0 bases at J, with 16 bases between. Germline CDR1 WNHNN, CDR2 SYGVQD (reference sequence). The CDR3 has 15 residues. DNA for the CDR3: TGCGCCAGCCGGGGCACACAGGGACTGAACACTGAAGCTTTCTTT. The encoded protein is CASRGTQGLNTEAFF.

The gene calls are TRBV5-1 and TRBJ2-4, with D perhaps matching TRBD1 or TRBD2 (5 bases each). The V end lost 3 bases, the J end lost 3 bases, and 16 bases lay between the germline ends. Germline loops: CDR1 SGHRS, CDR2 YFSETQ. CDR3 length equals 16 residues. CDR3 protein: CASSYTGDGGKNIQYF. The CDR3 bases are TGCGCCAGCAGCTATACCGGGGACGGTGGCAAAAACATTCAGTACTTC. Using reference TRBV5-1 and TRBJ2-4 for the parts outside the CDR3, the full variable domain is KAGVTQTPRYLIKTRGQQVTLSCSPISGHRSVSWYQQTPGQGLQFLFEYFSETQRNKGNFPGRFSGRQFSNSRSEMNVSTLELGDSALYLCASSYTGDGGKNIQYFGAGTRLSVL.

V and J are TRBV7-2 and TRBJ2-2; D is perhaps TRBD2 (7 bases). In germline, CDR1 is SGHTA, CDR2 FQGNSA. CDR3 size: 15 residues. Trimming cost V 5 bases and J 4 bases, with 14 bases left between them. The CDR3 sequence: CASSPPGGRTGELFF. CDR3 bases: TGTGCCAGCAGCCCGCCCGGGGGGCGCACCGGGGAGCTGTTTTTT.

The chain recombines TRBV7-9 with TRBJ2-5, with 8 bases fitting TRBD1. V was clipped by 6 bases and J by 5 bases; unmatched bases: 8. CDR3 length: 14 amino acids. Germline values: CDR1 SEHNR, CDR2 FQNEAQ (reference sequence). In DNA form, the CDR3 reads TGTGCCAGCAGGTTGGACAGGGCTATGGAGACCCAGTACTTC. Its translation: CASRLDRAMETQYF.

The chain couples TRBV20-1 to TRBJ1-3; 7 bases align to TRBD1. Germline trimming cut 6 bases from V and 4 bases from J; bases unmatched to any gene: 9. This CDR3 is 14 amino acids long. The V gene's germline CDR1 is DFQATT and CDR2 SNEGSKA (reference sequence). The CDR3 sequence is CSAARDSLGNTIYF. The DNA for the CDR3 is TGCAGTGCCGCGAGGGACAGTCTAGGAAACACCATATATTTT.

This clonotype was detected a few times. The CDR3 DNA sequence: TGCGCCAGCAGCTTGGCTAGCGGGAAAGATACGCAGTATTTT. Translating it yields CASSLASGKDTQYF. J is TRBJ2-3 and V is TRBV5-1; TRBD2 aligns across 9 bases. This CDR3 has 14 residues. Trimming cost V 0 bases and J 5 bases; bases outside gene matches: 1. Germline V gene sequence: CDR1 SGHRS, CDR2 YFSETQ.

Ten or more counts support this clonotype. V is TRBV12-3 or TRBV12-4 and J is TRBJ2-7; TRBD1 aligns across 8 bases. The length of the CDR3 is 12 residues. With V trimmed by 2 bases and J by 9 bases, 3 bases remained unmatched. CDR3 sequence reads: CASSLKTGAQYF. The CDR3 DNA is TGTGCCAGCAGTTTAAAGACAGGGGCGCAGTACTTC.

There are many counts of this clonotype. The V call is TRBV6-1, the J call TRBJ2-1; the match to TRBD2 covers 15 bases. The length of the CDR3 is 15 residues. The germline V gene has CDR1 MNHNS and CDR2 SASEGT. Losses at the gene ends were 5 bases for V and 8 bases for J; bases not matched to a gene: 4. The DNA of the CDR3 is TGTGCCAGCAGTCCGGGACTAGCGGGAGGATATGAGCAGTTCTTC. Translation gives CASSPGLAGGYEQFF.

CDR3 in amino acids: CASSSTASGANVLTF. The DNA of the CDR3 is TGTGCCAGCAGCTCCACAGCTTCTGGGGCCAACGTCCTGACTTTC. This chain connects TRBV7-9 to TRBJ2-6; the D is unclear. V was shortened by 4 bases and J by 1 base, with 8 bases between the two germline ends. Germline values: CDR1 SEHNR, CDR2 FQNEAQ (reference sequence). This CDR3 has 15 amino acids.

In its sample, this clonotype was seen a few times. The J gene is TRBJ2-7, the V gene TRBV28; tentative D call: TRBD1 (5 bases). CDR1 is MDHEN and CDR2 is SYDVKM in the germline V gene. The CDR3 is 15 amino acids. The V and J ends lost 4 bases and 3 bases respectively, with 16 bases between them. CDR3 sequence: CASSSIWRQYYEQYF. CDR3 coding DNA: TGTGCCAGCAGTTCAATCTGGAGACAGTACTACGAGCAGTACTTC.

This clonotype was recorded a few times. The gene calls are TRBV9 and TRBJ1-1, with D unresolved. This CDR3 is built from 13 residues. The V and J ends lost 1 base and 1 base respectively, with 5 bases between them. Looked up from germline, CDR1 is SGDLS and CDR2 is YYNGEE. The CDR3 sequence: CASSVTENTEAFF. In DNA, the CDR3 is TGTGCCAGCAGCGTAACAGAGAACACTGAAGCTTTCTTT.

This clonotype was observed a few times. At one boundary the junction diverges from the germline segment, which might be a read error. This chain joins TRBV9 and TRBJ1-1, with D maybe TRBD1 (5 bases). The CDR3 extends over 13 amino acids. Germline V gives CDR1 SGDLS, CDR2 YYNGEE. The DNA for the CDR3 is TGTGCCGGCAGCAGGGAGGGGAACACTGAAGCTTTCTTT. This translates into CAGSREGNTEAFF.